This TCR beta chain came from a study of blood T cell repertoires in COVID-19. The repertoire was sequenced with immunoSEQ multiplex PCR; TCRdb's copy has only in-frame clones and lacks some. Altogether some 330,000 clones are present, 88% being singletons, with the ten largest covering approximately 4%. The J segment lost 2 bases and the V segment lost 0 bases, leaving 9 bases of the junction unmatched. CDR3 length: 17 residues. Germline V gives CDR1 MGHRA, CDR2 YSYEKL. The clonotype originates from a woman between 45 and 65 years old with active or convalescent COVID-19. The chain is built from TRBV4-1 and TRBJ2-7, with 8 nucleotides matching TRBD2. The source material was peripheral blood. The CDR3, as DNA: TGCGCCAGCAGCCAAGATCTGACTAGCGACTACCCCTACGAGCAGTACTTC. As protein: CASSQDLTSDYPYEQYF.